Shown below are 17 T cell receptor beta chains from a single sample sequenced in a study of blood T cell repertoires in COVID-19. Produced via immunoSEQ multiplex PCR; TCRdb's table is partial and in-frame only. Of 100,000 or so clones listed, roughly four fifths are singletons. The sample consisted of peripheral blood. All receptors come from a woman older than 75 with acute or convalescent COVID-19.

The chain combines TRBV24-1 with TRBJ2-3; D perhaps matches TRBD1 (5 bases). Germline assignment: CDR1 KGHDR and CDR2 SFDVKD. Trimming left V 5 bases short and J 1 base short, with 9 bases between. The CDR3 runs to 14 residues. CDR3 region: CATSGKGGTDTQYF. CDR3 in DNA: TGTGCCACCAGTGGCAAAGGGGGCACAGATACGCAGTATTTT.

This clone has a single count. The chain links TRBV12-3 or TRBV12-4 to TRBJ1-1, with 7 bases matching TRBD1. CDR3 length: 13 residues. The trim removed 6 bases at V and 10 bases at J, leaving 11 bases unmatched. The CDR3 DNA follows: TGTGCCAGCAGCCTGACAGGGATCGTGGCAGCTTTCTTT. This sequence encodes CASSLTGIVAAFF.

The chain couples TRBV9 to TRBJ2-1; 13 bases match TRBD2. J was trimmed by 6 bases and V by 4 bases; bases with no gene match: 4. This CDR3 has 15 residues. Germline V gives CDR1 SGDLS, CDR2 YYNGEE. As DNA, the CDR3 is TGTGCCAGCAGCCCCGGGACTAGCGGGATCAATGAGCAGTTCTTC. Protein sequence: CASSPGTSGINEQFF.

The gene calls are TRBV30 and TRBJ1-3, with TRBD1 as a possible D gene (5 bases). Trimming shortened V by 3 bases and J by 1 base, and 13 bases separated the two germline ends. CDR3 size: 15 residues. Germline CDR1 GTSNPN, CDR2 SVGIG (reference sequence). CDR3 DNA: TGTGCCTGGAGCTCTCCAGGGTTTTCTGGAAACACCATATATTTT. Amino acids: CAWSSPGFSGNTIYF.

The J gene is TRBJ2-7, the V gene TRBV28, with TRBD1 identical over 8 bases. From germline, CDR1 is MDHEN and CDR2 SYDVKM. The CDR3 extends over 15 amino acids. Trimming cost V 6 bases and J 4 bases; bases outside gene matches: 11. Written as DNA, the CDR3 is TGTGCCAGCAGCTTCCCAGGGACAGGTTCGTACGAGCAGTACTTC. Protein product: CASSFPGTGSYEQYF.

The chain joins TRBV6-5 to TRBJ1-2; TRBD1 might be the D (5 bases). This CDR3 is 13 amino acids long. Germline CDR1 and CDR2: MNHEY and SVGAGI. The V gene lost 2 bases and the J gene lost 8 bases, with 12 bases spanning the gap. The chain's CDR3 is CASSYTWEGGYTF. In nucleotides, the CDR3 is TGTGCCAGCAGTTACACCTGGGAGGGGGGCTACACCTTC.

The chain employs TRBV15 and TRBJ1-3; D uncertain. The CDR3 is made up of 15 amino acids. CDR1 LNHNV and CDR2 YYDKDF come from the germline V gene (reference sequence). Trimming pared 5 bases from V and 1 base from J, leaving 12 bases between. The CDR3 region is CATSPPYRSGNTIYF. In DNA form, the CDR3 reads TGTGCCACCAGCCCCCCGTACAGATCTGGAAACACCATATATTTT.

This chain links TRBV5-1 with TRBJ2-1; no clear D gene. V was cut by 0 bases and J by 8 bases, with 12 bases left in between. The germline V gene has CDR1 SGHRS and CDR2 YFSETQ. The CDR3 spans 14 residues. The CDR3 spells CASSLELLFYEQFF. The DNA of the CDR3 is TGCGCCAGCAGCTTGGAGCTACTTTTCTATGAGCAGTTCTTC.

This chain connects TRBV6-5 to TRBJ1-1; D is undetermined. CDR3 length: 13 residues. The germline gives CDR1 MNHEY, CDR2 SVGAGI. V lost 6 bases to trimming and J lost 0 bases, with 8 bases between them. The CDR3 sequence is CASRRSMNTEAFF. The CDR3 region has the DNA TGTGCCAGCAGACGGTCGATGAACACTGAAGCTTTCTTT.

J is TRBJ1-1 and V is TRBV5-5, with a tentative D call TRBD1 (6 bases). Germline values: CDR1 SGHKS, CDR2 YYEKEE (reference sequence). Trimming removed 6 bases from V and 6 bases from J, with 18 bases in between. The CDR3 runs 14 residues. CDR3 residues: CASNPTGFKSEAFF. CDR3 nucleotides: TGTGCCAGCAACCCGACAGGATTTAAGTCTGAAGCTTTCTTT.

This clone occurred a few times. The chain has TRBV2 and TRBJ1-5; 7 bases agree with TRBD1. The CDR3 spans 15 residues. CDR1 and CDR2 from the germline V gene are SNHLY and FYNNEI. V lost 7 bases to trimming and J lost 0 bases; unmatched junction nucleotides: 6. The CDR3, as DNA: TGTGCCAGCAATTTGGGACAGTATAGCAATCAGCCCCAGCATTTT. It specifies CASNLGQYSNQPQHF.

V and J are TRBV18 and TRBJ2-2, with D unclear. The CDR3 contains 16 residues. Germline-derived CDR1 and CDR2 are KGHSH and LQKENI. V lost 3 bases, J lost 0 bases, and 11 bases lay in between. CDR3 protein: CASSPYLATNTGELFF. The DNA of the CDR3 is TGTGCCAGCTCACCTTATTTGGCAACGAACACCGGGGAGCTGTTTTTT.

This clone was counted between two and nine times. V is TRBV28 and J is TRBJ2-7; TRBD2 matches 8 bases. The germline V gene has CDR1 MDHEN and CDR2 SYDVKM. V lost 6 bases and J lost 0; bases outside the gene matches: 16. The CDR3 extends over 18 amino acids. For the CDR3, the DNA is TGTGCCAGCAGCCCGTCTCCGGGACTAGGGGCTAGCTCCTACGAGCAGTACTTC. Residues: CASSPSPGLGASSYEQYF. The variable domain in full, with the rest retrieved from reference TRBV28 and TRBJ2-7, is DVKVTQSSRYLVKRTGEKVFLECVQDMDHENMFWYRQDPGLGLRLIYFSYDVKMKEKGDIPEGYSVSREKKERFSLILESASTNQTSMYLCASSPSPGLGASSYEQYFGPGTRLTVT.

The chain combines TRBV5-6 with TRBJ2-3, with TRBD2 identical over 7 bases. The trim removed 0 bases at V and 4 bases at J, leaving 2 bases unmatched. CDR1 and CDR2 from the germline V gene are SGHDT and YYEEEE. The CDR3 extends over 14 amino acids. The CDR3 DNA follows: TGTGCCAGCAGCTTGGCGCTAGCGGCAGATACGCAGTATTTT. It yields the protein CASSLALAADTQYF.

This clone was seen only a few times. The CDR3 region has the DNA TGTGCCAGCAGCCAAAGACAGAGGACCTACGAGCAGTACGTC. This gives the protein CASSQRQRTYEQYV. This sequence joins TRBV7-9 and TRBJ2-7; D is perhaps TRBD1 (5 bases). This CDR3 is built from 14 residues. Germline loops: CDR1 SEHNR, CDR2 FQNEAQ (reference sequence). V was shortened by 5 bases and J by 2 bases, with 13 bases between the two germline ends.

This chain uses TRBV5-5 with TRBJ2-7; TRBD1 is a possible D gene (7 bases). This CDR3 has 15 residues. V was shortened by 0 bases and J by 5 bases, with 15 bases between the two germline ends. The germline V gene has CDR1 SGHKS and CDR2 YYEKEE (reference sequence). This CDR3 is CASSLAEGAIHEQYV. DNA of the CDR3: TGTGCCAGCAGCTTGGCGGAGGGGGCTATCCACGAGCAGTACGTC.

This chain links TRBV19 with TRBJ1-2; TRBD1 might be the D (6 bases). V was clipped by 3 bases and J by 2 bases, with 13 bases between them. Germline V gene data show CDR1 as LNHDA and CDR2 as SQIVND (reference sequence). The CDR3 is made up of 15 amino acids. CDR3 in amino acids: CASSMQGLENYGYTF. The CDR3 DNA reads TGTGCCAGTAGTATGCAGGGGTTAGAAAACTATGGCTACACCTTC.